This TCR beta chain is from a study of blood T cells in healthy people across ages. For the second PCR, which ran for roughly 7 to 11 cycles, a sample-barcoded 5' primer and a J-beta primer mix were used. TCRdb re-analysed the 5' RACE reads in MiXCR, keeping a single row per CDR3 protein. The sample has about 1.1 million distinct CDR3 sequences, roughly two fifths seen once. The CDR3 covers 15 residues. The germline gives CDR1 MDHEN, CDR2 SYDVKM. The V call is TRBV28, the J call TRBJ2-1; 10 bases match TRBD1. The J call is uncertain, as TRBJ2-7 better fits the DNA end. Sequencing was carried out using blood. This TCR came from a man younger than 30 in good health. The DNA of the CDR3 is TGTGCCAGCAGTTTGACAGGGGGCTCCTACAATGAGCAGTACTTC. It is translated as CASSLTGGSYNEQYF.